These 27 T cell receptor beta chains were sequenced from one sample in a study of control samples from healthy donors and cancer patients. Assay used: immunoSEQ multiplex PCR; TCRdb lists only in-frame clones, some missing. The sample shows 100,000 to 150,000 clones, less than 90% of them seen only once. The specimen was blood. The receptor source for this set is a man between 18 and 35 years old in good health.

The gene calls are TRBV5-1 and TRBJ2-2, with no clear D. CDR3 size: 14 residues. Germline V gives CDR1 SGHRS, CDR2 YFSETQ. V dropped 2 bases and J dropped 4 bases, with 9 bases sitting between them. CDR3 in DNA: TGCGCCAGCAGCTTAGTTTGGGGCACCGGGGAGCTGTTTTTT. This gives the protein CASSLVWGTGELFF. Full variable domain (missing parts from reference TRBV5-1 and TRBJ2-2): KAGVTQTPRYLIKTRGQQVTLSCSPISGHRSVSWYQQTPGQGLQFLFEYFSETQRNKGNFPGRFSGRQFSNSRSEMNVSTLELGDSALYLCASSLVWGTGELFFGEGSRLTVL.

The table lists this clone with a count of one. J is TRBJ2-7 and V is TRBV6-5; D is undetermined. The germline V gene encodes CDR1 MNHEY and CDR2 SVGAGI. The V and J ends lost 6 bases and 2 bases respectively, with 17 bases between them. This CDR3 is 15 amino acids long. CDR3 amino acids: CASRPVSRPAYEQYF. The CDR3 DNA is TGTGCCAGCAGGCCGGTTTCCAGGCCGGCCTACGAGCAGTACTTC.

This chain uses TRBV5-8 with TRBJ2-5; no firm D call. V lost 1 base and J 4 bases, leaving 2 bases between the germline ends. Germline V gene data show CDR1 as SGHTS and CDR2 as YDEGEE. This CDR3 contains 11 residues. For the CDR3, the DNA is TGTGCCAGCAGCTTGCCAGAGACCCAGTACTTC. Encoded protein: CASSLPETQYF. Combining the CDR3 with reference TRBV5-8 and TRBJ2-5 gives the whole variable domain EAGVTQSPTHLIKTRGQQATLRCSPISGHTSVYWYQQALGLGLQFLLWYDEGEERNRGNFPPRFSGRQFPNYSSELNVNALELEDSALYLCASSLPETQYFGPGTRLLVL.

This clone was detected a few times. V is TRBV6-6 and J is TRBJ2-7; D is unclear. The CDR3 runs 13 residues. The germline gives CDR1 MNHNY, CDR2 SVGAGI (reference sequence). Trimming stripped 6 bases from V and 2 bases from J, with 11 bases between. CDR3 in DNA: TGTGCCAGCAGCCACGGCCGAGCCTACGAGCAGTACTTC. This encodes CASSHGRAYEQYF.

V is TRBV5-1 and J is TRBJ1-2, with D unclear. V gave up 4 bases and J gave up 2 bases, with 15 bases separating them. CDR1 is SGHRS, CDR2 YFSETQ, per germline. The CDR3 runs 15 residues. The CDR3: CASSPDQVFNYGYTF. The CDR3 DNA is TGCGCCAGCAGCCCCGACCAAGTTTTCAACTATGGCTACACCTTC.

The V and J genes are TRBV28 and TRBJ2-5; TRBD1 matches 10 bases. Germline V lookup: CDR1 MDHEN, CDR2 SYDVKM. The CDR3 is 14 amino acids. Trimming took 6 bases from V and 6 from J; bases not matched to a gene: 7. The CDR3 DNA follows: TGTGCCAGCAGGGAGACAGGGGGCTGGCAGACCCAGTACTTC. The encoded protein is CASRETGGWQTQYF.

This chain links TRBV7-2 with TRBJ1-6; 8 nucleotides align to TRBD1. J gave up 9 bases and V 3 bases, and 10 bases lay outside the gene matches. The CDR3 consists of 16 residues. The germline CDR1 and CDR2 sequences are SGHTA and FQGNSA. CDR3 in amino acids: CASSFHKDRAGSPLHF. The CDR3 region has the DNA TGTGCCAGCAGCTTTCACAAGGACAGGGCTGGTTCACCCCTCCACTTT.

This chain uses TRBV2 with TRBJ1-4, with D uncertain. The CDR3 is 15 residues long. Germline V CDR1 and CDR2: SNHLY, FYNNEI. With 6 bases removed from V and 3 bases from J, the gap between germline ends came to 14 bases. CDR3 amino acids: CASRDPSLANEKLFF. The CDR3 DNA reads TGTGCCAGCAGAGACCCTTCGCTGGCTAATGAAAAACTGTTTTTT.

The chain links TRBV11-2 to TRBJ1-2; 7 bases are shared with TRBD1. The V gene end was trimmed by 5 bases and the J gene end by 5 bases; junction bases not matched to a gene: 11. Looked up from germline, CDR1 is SGHAT and CDR2 is FQNNGV. The CDR3 is made up of 15 amino acids. DNA of the CDR3: TGTGCCAGCAGCCTCAACCGGGACAGCTCATATGGCTACACCTTC. This gives the protein CASSLNRDSSYGYTF.

The chain uses TRBV30 and TRBJ1-6; TRBD1 is a possible D gene (6 bases). The V end was cut by 3 bases, the J end by 0 bases, with 18 bases between. The CDR3 runs to 18 residues. CDR1 GTSNPN and CDR2 SVGIG come from the germline V gene (reference sequence). CDR3 residues: CAWRGGDLSSSYNSPLHF. The CDR3 coding sequence is TGTGCCTGGAGAGGGGGAGATTTGTCTAGCTCCTATAATTCACCCCTCCACTTT.

This sequence joins TRBV25-1 and TRBJ2-1; 9 bases line up with TRBD1. CDR3 length: 13 amino acids. V gave up 3 bases and J gave up 12 bases; unmatched junction bases: 6. The germline V gene encodes CDR1 MGHDK and CDR2 SYGVNS. In DNA, the CDR3 is TGTGCCAGCAGTGAGCAGGACAGGGGCCCGCAGTTCTTC. This codes for CASSEQDRGPQFF.

This chain uses TRBV28 with TRBJ2-6; D not resolved. Trimming removed 6 bases from V and 0 bases from J, with 15 bases in between. The CDR3 spans 17 residues. From germline, CDR1 is MDHEN and CDR2 SYDVKM. In nucleotides, the CDR3 is TGTGCCAGCAGCCGGGCGCTTCGATACTCTGGGGCCAACGTCCTGACTTTC. This encodes CASSRALRYSGANVLTF.

The gene calls are TRBV9 and TRBJ1-1; D uncertain. Between the trimmed V and J ends, which lost 0 bases and 4 bases, there was a span of 13 bases. Germline V lookup: CDR1 SGDLS, CDR2 YYNGEE. The CDR3 sequence is 15 residues long. In DNA, the CDR3 is TGTGCCAGCAGCGTAGACGAGTCGCGGGGCACTGAAGCTTTCTTT. It is translated as CASSVDESRGTEAFF.

This chain joins TRBV9 and TRBJ1-4; D unclear. This CDR3 has 17 amino acids. Trimming removed 0 bases at V and 7 bases at J, with 19 bases between. Germline values: CDR1 SGDLS, CDR2 YYNGEE. This CDR3 reads CASSVEGRTLGSEKLFF. As DNA, the CDR3 is TGTGCCAGCAGCGTAGAAGGGAGAACCTTAGGTTCTGAAAAACTGTTTTTT.

The genes are TRBV19 and TRBJ1-1; D is unresolved. The CDR3 is 12 residues long. CDR1 and CDR2 (germline): LNHDA, SQIVND (reference sequence). The V and J ends lost 4 bases and 2 bases respectively, with 5 bases between them. The CDR3 DNA reads as TGTGCCAGTAGTAGGGGAAACACTGAAGCTTTCTTT. Residues: CASSRGNTEAFF.

The CDR3 nucleotides read TGTGCCAGCAGCCCCGCGGGGCAGAGAGGGCAGCCCCAGCATTTT. It is translated as CASSPAGQRGQPQHF. This chain connects TRBV9 to TRBJ1-5; possibly TRBD1 for D (5 bases). Germline assignment: CDR1 SGDLS and CDR2 YYNGEE. The CDR3 covers 15 residues. V lost 4 bases and J lost 7, with 18 bases in between.

This clone has more than one count but fewer than ten. The chain carries TRBV5-1 and TRBJ2-5, with TRBD2 as a possible D gene (6 bases). Germline CDR1 SGHRS, CDR2 YFSETQ. Deletions cut 2 bases from V and 4 bases from J, with 12 bases between. The CDR3 extends over 14 amino acids. The CDR3: CASSFGSGTETQYF. CDR3 sequence (DNA): TGCGCCAGCAGCTTTGGTAGCGGTACAGAGACCCAGTACTTC.

The DNA of the CDR3 is TGCGCCAGCAGTCTACAGGGGATACCTTCTGAGCAGTACTTC. It is translated as CASSLQGIPSEQYF. The chain combines TRBV5-1 with TRBJ2-7; TRBD1 matches at 7 bases. Germline loops: CDR1 SGHRS, CDR2 YFSETQ. The CDR3 totals 14 residues. Trimming cost V 5 bases and J 7 bases; bases outside gene matches: 12.

J is TRBJ1-2 and V is TRBV30; D gene uncertain. The CDR3 covers 10 residues. In germline, CDR1 is GTSNPN, CDR2 SVGIG (reference sequence). The V end lost 6 bases, the J end lost 2 bases, and 4 bases lay between the germline ends. This CDR3 reads CACLNYGYTF. DNA for the CDR3: TGTGCCTGCTTGAACTATGGCTACACCTTC. Full variable domain (remainder filled in from reference TRBV30 and TRBJ1-2): SQTIHQWPATLVQPVGSPLSLECTVEGTSNPNLYWYRQAAGRGLQLLFYSVGIGQISSEVPQNLSASRPQDRQFILSSKKLLLSDSGFYLCACLNYGYTFGSGTRLTVV.

This chain joins TRBV7-3 and TRBJ2-7; D is tentatively TRBD1 or TRBD2 (5 bases each). V lost 2 bases, J lost 3 bases, and 11 bases lay in between. Germline V gene lookup returns CDR1 SGHTA and CDR2 FQGTGA. The length of the CDR3 is 14 residues. As DNA, the CDR3 is TGTGCCAGCAGCTTAGGCTTGAGGGGCTACGAGCAGTACTTC. Residues: CASSLGLRGYEQYF.

The chain couples TRBV18 to TRBJ1-2; 9 bases map to TRBD1. The J segment lost 6 bases and the V segment lost 0 bases, leaving 5 bases of the junction unmatched. In germline, CDR1 is KGHSH, CDR2 LQKENI. This CDR3 comprises 15 residues. CDR3 in amino acids: CASSPPGTGLNGYTF. The CDR3 region has the DNA TGTGCCAGCTCACCACCCGGGACAGGGTTGAATGGCTACACCTTC.

The chain joins TRBV20-1 to TRBJ2-7; a possible D gene is TRBD2 (7 bases). There are 14 residues in the CDR3. V was pared by 3 bases and J by 6 bases, with 18 bases between. Germline CDR1 reads DFQATT; CDR2 reads SNEGSKA (reference sequence). CDR3 residues: CSASQYRDYGEQYF. The CDR3, as DNA: TGCAGTGCTAGTCAGTACAGGGACTACGGCGAGCAGTACTTC.

The chain recombines TRBV29-1 with TRBJ1-3; D uncertain. Trimming removed 1 base from V and 0 bases from J, with 4 bases in between. CDR3 length equals 13 residues. From germline, CDR1 is SQVTM and CDR2 ANQGSEA. This CDR3 reads CSVEGPSGNTIYF. The DNA for the CDR3 is TGCAGCGTTGAAGGGCCCTCTGGAAACACCATATATTTT. The whole variable domain, filled in from reference TRBV29-1 and TRBJ1-3, reads SAVISQKPSRDICQRGTSLTIQCQVDSQVTMMFWYRQQPGQSLTLIATANQGSEATYESGFVIDKFPISRPNLTFSTLTVSNMSPEDSSIYLCSVEGPSGNTIYFGEGSWLTVV.

This clone was counted only a few times. The J gene is TRBJ1-4, the V gene TRBV4-2; D gene unclear. The length of the CDR3 is 13 residues. Germline lookup yields CDR1 LGHNA and CDR2 YNFKEQ. Trimming removed 0 bases from V and 3 bases from J, with 2 bases in between. CDR3 DNA: TGTGCCAGCAGCCAAGAAGCTAATGAAAAACTGTTTTTT. It yields the protein CASSQEANEKLFF.

The V gene is TRBV3-1 (or the pseudogene TRBV3-2), the J gene TRBJ1-5; no reliable D call. The germline V and J ends were trimmed by 0 bases and 3 bases, with 6 bases remaining between them. This CDR3 is built from 14 residues. From germline, CDR1 is LGHDT and CDR2 YNNKEL (reference sequence). The CDR3 bases are TGTGCCAGCAGCCAAGATGCCTTCAATCAGCCCCAGCATTTT. It codes for CASSQDAFNQPQHF.

This chain connects TRBV7-2 to TRBJ1-2, with D possibly being TRBD1 (6 bases). Germline CDR1 SGHTA, CDR2 FQGNSA. This CDR3 region has 12 residues. The V gene lost 2 bases and the J gene lost 8 bases, with 9 bases spanning the gap. The CDR3 nucleotides read TGTGCCAGCAGCTTAATCGGGGGCGGCTACACCTTC. The encoded protein is CASSLIGGGYTF.

This clone came up a few times. The chain carries TRBV5-1 and TRBJ1-5, with a possible D match to TRBD1 (5 bases). Trimming took 4 bases from V and 2 from J, leaving 13 bases between them. The CDR3 is made up of 15 amino acids. Germline CDR1 and CDR2: SGHRS and YFSETQ. The CDR3 spells CASSPDGAGNQPQHF. DNA of the CDR3: TGCGCCAGCAGCCCAGATGGGGCAGGCAATCAGCCCCAGCATTTT.